Below, 27 T cell receptor beta chains from the same sample are listed, as sequenced in a study of T cell changes during pregnancy in multiple sclerosis. The method was immunoSEQ multiplex PCR; TCRdb's version includes in-frame clones alone and lacks a portion of them. The sample contains around 88,000 clones, roughly 90% of which appear only once. The sequences come from peripheral blood, collected in the first trimester of pregnancy. All receptors derive from a female donor with multiple sclerosis, enrolled in a pregnancy study.

Only one count was recorded for this clone. V usage is TRBV6-1 and J usage is TRBJ2-2; D gene unclear. The length of the CDR3 is 13 residues. Germline V CDR1 and CDR2: MNHNS, SASEGT. V lost 2 bases and J 6 bases, leaving 7 bases between the germline ends. CDR3 nucleotide sequence: TGTGCCAGCAGTGAACAGGTGGCCGGGGAGCTGTTTTTT. Protein sequence: CASSEQVAGELFF.

The chain joins TRBV2 to TRBJ2-2; a weak D match, TRBD1 (5 bases). This CDR3 contains 15 residues. V lost 7 bases, J lost 4 bases, and 16 bases lay in between. Germline CDR1 reads SNHLY; CDR2 reads FYNNEI. The CDR3 bases are TGTGCCAGCATGTATTCCAGGGTGGGCACCGGGGAGCTGTTTTTT. Encoded protein: CASMYSRVGTGELFF.

The V gene is TRBV5-1, the J gene TRBJ1-1, with a tentative D call TRBD1 (6 bases). CDR3 length equals 15 residues. Between the trimmed V and J ends, which lost 0 bases and 10 bases, there was a span of 19 bases. Germline V gives CDR1 SGHRS, CDR2 YFSETQ. The CDR3 DNA is TGCGCCAGCAGCTTGGGGGGGAATTACAGGGAAGGAGCTTTCTTT. Protein sequence: CASSLGGNYREGAFF.

The V call is TRBV18, the J call TRBJ2-2, with 10 positions matching TRBD2. CDR3 length equals 16 residues. Germline CDR1 reads KGHSH; CDR2 reads LQKENI. V trimming: 4 bases; J trimming: 0 bases; junction bases outside the gene matches: 2. The chain's CDR3 is CASSLTSGANTGELFF. DNA of the CDR3: TGTGCCAGCTCACTTACTAGCGGGGCGAACACCGGGGAGCTGTTTTTT.

The chain carries TRBV9 and TRBJ1-4, with TRBD1 as a possible D gene (5 bases). CDR3 size: 15 residues. Germline V lookup: CDR1 SGDLS, CDR2 YYNGEE. V shed 0 bases and J shed 3 bases, with 9 bases lying between them. CDR3 DNA: TGTGCCAGCAGCGTAGGAGCGGGGGCTAATGAAAAACTGTTTTTT. It translates to CASSVGAGANEKLFF.

This chain uses TRBV7-6 with TRBJ1-2, with TRBD1 matching over 7 bases. CDR3 length: 16 residues. V trimming: 1 base; J trimming: 1 base; junction bases outside the gene matches: 6. The germline V gene has CDR1 SGHVS and CDR2 FNYEAQ. The CDR3 sequence: CASSLDGRGSNYGYTF. In DNA, the CDR3 is TGTGCCAGCAGCTTAGACGGCAGGGGGAGTAACTATGGCTACACCTTC.

This chain uses TRBV27 with TRBJ2-5, with D uncertain. V lost 6 bases, J lost 9 bases, and 17 bases lay in between. The CDR3 is made up of 13 amino acids. Germline assignment: CDR1 MNHEY and CDR2 SMNVEV (reference sequence). The CDR3 DNA is TGTGCCAGCAGCCGAGACCCCTCCGGAGCCCAGTACTTC. Translated: CASSRDPSGAQYF.

The chain joins TRBV14 to TRBJ2-1, with 9 bases fitting TRBD2. Per the germline V gene, CDR1 is SGHDN and CDR2 is FVKESK. After removal of 0 bases from V and 8 bases from J, the junction contained 8 bases not matched to a gene. This CDR3 has 16 residues. The CDR3 here is CASSQDRLAGFDEQFF. CDR3 nucleotide sequence: TGTGCCAGCAGCCAAGATCGTCTAGCGGGATTCGATGAGCAGTTCTTC. Supplemented by reference TRBV14 and TRBJ2-1, the full variable domain reads EAGVTQFPSHSVIEKGQTVTLRCDPISGHDNLYWYRRVMGKEIKFLLHFVKESKQDESGMPNNRFLAERTGGTYSTLKVQPAELEDSGVYFCASSQDRLAGFDEQFFGPGTRLTVL.

The chain recombines TRBV19 with TRBJ2-2; no clear D gene. Germline V gene lookup returns CDR1 LNHDA and CDR2 SQIVND (reference sequence). With 6 bases removed from V and 1 base from J, the gap between germline ends came to 9 bases. The CDR3 contains 14 residues. In DNA form, the CDR3 reads TGTGCCAGTAGCTTGTCTAGGAACACCGGGGAGCTGTTTTTT. This sequence encodes CASSLSRNTGELFF. The full variable domain, its missing parts supplied by reference TRBV19 and TRBJ2-2, is DGGITQSPKYLFRKEGQNVTLSCEQNLNHDAMYWYRQDPGQGLRLIYYSQIVNDFQKGDIAEGYSVSREKKESFPLTVTSAQKNPTAFYLCASSLSRNTGELFFGEGSRLTVL.

The chain has TRBV9 and TRBJ2-1; TRBD2 matches at 7 bases. V was clipped by 3 bases and J by 6 bases; unmatched bases: 12. The germline V gene encodes CDR1 SGDLS and CDR2 YYNGEE. There are 16 residues in the CDR3. Here the CDR3 DNA reads TGTGCCAGCAGCGCATCGCGGGAGAGGGGCTTCAATGAGCAGTTCTTC. This translates into CASSASRERGFNEQFF.

The chain has TRBV5-1 and TRBJ1-2; D not resolved. This CDR3 spans 15 amino acids. Per the germline V gene, CDR1 is SGHRS and CDR2 is YFSETQ. V was pared by 0 bases and J by 5 bases, with 14 bases between. The CDR3 nucleotides are TGCGCCAGCAGCTTGGATTCTCTTACAGCATATGGCTACACCTTC. Translation: CASSLDSLTAYGYTF.

The V gene is TRBV18, the J gene TRBJ2-1; tentative D call: TRBD2 (6 bases). Germline-derived CDR1 and CDR2 are KGHSH and LQKENI. The germline V and J ends were trimmed by 2 bases and 4 bases, with 9 bases remaining between them. The CDR3 sequence is 14 residues long. The CDR3 protein is CASSPAEGYNEQFF. CDR3 sequence (DNA): TGTGCCAGCTCACCAGCGGAGGGATACAATGAGCAGTTCTTC.

The chain couples TRBV7-3 to TRBJ2-1; 10 nucleotides agree with TRBD1. The junction had 3 bases not matched to a gene; V was cut back by 4 bases and J by 9 bases. Germline CDR1 is SGHTA and CDR2 is FQGTGA. This CDR3 comprises 13 residues. The CDR3 here is CASSSDRGAEQFF. Written as DNA, the CDR3 is TGTGCCAGCAGCTCGGACAGGGGGGCTGAGCAGTTCTTC.

The chain recombines TRBV14 with TRBJ2-7; D remains unclear. The CDR3 length is 14 residues. V lost 3 bases, J lost 2 bases, and 11 bases lay in between. Germline loops: CDR1 SGHDN, CDR2 FVKESK. The CDR3 bases are TGTGCCAGCAGCCAGGGTAGCAGAGCCTACGAGCAGTACTTC. Translated: CASSQGSRAYEQYF.

This chain joins TRBV6-1 and TRBJ1-1; 9 nucleotides align to TRBD1. CDR1 is MNHNS, CDR2 SASEGT, per germline. Trimming removed 4 bases from V and 11 bases from J; junction bases left unmatched: 11. This CDR3 comprises 14 residues. The CDR3 is CASSVGQGKGRAFF. The CDR3 coding sequence is TGTGCCAGCAGTGTGGGACAGGGTAAGGGTAGGGCTTTCTTT.

This sequence joins TRBV7-3 and TRBJ2-7; 10 bases line up with TRBD2. The germline gives CDR1 SGHTA, CDR2 FQGTGA. The J segment lost 8 bases and the V segment lost 4 bases, leaving 14 bases of the junction unmatched. The CDR3 loop spans 16 amino acids. The CDR3 DNA is TGTGCCAGCAGCTCAACCGTGGGGCTAGCGGGAGACAAGCAGTACTTC. Its translation is CASSSTVGLAGDKQYF.

As to this clone: In the same sample, other DNA sequences code for this CDR3. J is TRBJ1-1 and V is TRBV29-1; D remains ambiguous. The CDR3 is 10 amino acids. V lost 6 bases to trimming and J lost 8 bases, with 10 bases between them. CDR1 and CDR2 from the germline V gene are SQVTM and ANQGSEA. As DNA, the CDR3 is TGCAGCGTGTCTACGACAGAAGCTTTCTTT. It is translated as CSVSTTEAFF. Based on the CDR3 plus reference TRBV29-1 and TRBJ1-1, the full variable domain is SAVISQKPSRDICQRGTSLTIQCQVDSQVTMMFWYRQQPGQSLTLIATANQGSEATYESGFVIDKFPISRPNLTFSTLTVSNMSPEDSSIYLCSVSTTEAFFGQGTRLTVV.

The chain uses TRBV6-9 and TRBJ2-7; TRBD1 might be the D (5 bases). The CDR3 runs to 13 residues. Germline CDR1 and CDR2: MNHGY and SVAAGI. The V end lost 3 bases, the J end lost 4 bases, and 10 bases lay between the germline ends. CDR3: CASSYMDTYEQYF. As DNA, the CDR3 is TGTGCCAGCAGTTACATGGACACGTACGAGCAGTACTTC.

V usage is TRBV6-5 and J usage is TRBJ2-1; D is unclear. Per germline, CDR1 MNHEY and CDR2 SVGAGI. This CDR3 has 13 residues. V was pared by 4 bases and J by 6 bases, with 10 bases between. The CDR3 reads CASSSNVLNEQFF. The CDR3 bases are TGTGCCAGCAGTTCTAACGTCCTCAATGAGCAGTTCTTC.

CDR3 loop: CASSFRRLNYGYTF. The CDR3 bases are TGTGCCAGCAGTTTCAGGCGATTGAACTATGGCTACACCTTC. The rearrangement uses TRBV28 and TRBJ1-2; D is ambiguous. Trimming shortened V by 3 bases and J by 2 bases, and 10 bases separated the two germline ends. The CDR3 is 14 amino acids. Germline V gene sequence: CDR1 MDHEN, CDR2 SYDVKM.

This chain links TRBV15 with TRBJ2-1, with 8 bases identical to TRBD2. In germline, CDR1 is LNHNV, CDR2 YYDKDF (reference sequence). V trimming: 0 bases; J trimming: 6 bases; junction bases outside the gene matches: 10. This CDR3 comprises 17 residues. CDR3 loop: CATSRDPWLAGANEQFF. CDR3 DNA sequence: TGTGCCACCAGCAGAGATCCTTGGCTAGCGGGTGCCAATGAGCAGTTCTTC.

The chain carries TRBV10-3 and TRBJ1-5, with D perhaps matching TRBD1 (6 bases). This CDR3 spans 13 amino acids. The V gene lost 5 bases and the J gene lost 7 bases, with 12 bases spanning the gap. CDR1 ENHRY and CDR2 SYGVKD come from the germline V gene. The DNA for the CDR3 is TGTGCCATCAGTACAGGGAATAGCCAGCCCCAGCATTTT. This gives the protein CAISTGNSQPQHF.

The J gene is TRBJ2-3, the V gene TRBV2; 13 bases fit TRBD2. This CDR3 has 14 residues. Germline CDR1 SNHLY, CDR2 FYNNEI. The trim removed 6 bases at V and 5 bases at J, leaving 2 bases unmatched. The CDR3 region is CASSRTSGRDTQYF. The CDR3 nucleotides are TGTGCCAGCAGCCGGACTAGCGGGAGAGATACGCAGTATTTT. The entire variable domain, with the rest obtained from reference TRBV2 and TRBJ2-3, is as follows: EPEVTQTPSHQVTQMGQEVILRCVPISNHLYFYWYRQILGQKVEFLVSFYNNEISEKSEIFDDQFSVERPDGSNFTLKIRSTKLEDSAMYFCASSRTSGRDTQYFGPGTRLTVL.

The chain joins TRBV6-1 to TRBJ2-7, with D unresolved. V was shortened by 7 bases and J by 1 base, with 8 bases between the two germline ends. The CDR3 has 12 residues. CDR1 is MNHNS and CDR2 is SASEGT in the germline V gene. The CDR3 DNA is TGTGCCAGCAACTCACCTTCCTACGAGCAGTACTTC. Protein: CASNSPSYEQYF.

This chain uses TRBV5-1 with TRBJ1-2; 9 bases map to TRBD1. V was pared by 4 bases and J by 4 bases, with 8 bases of the junction left unmatched. The CDR3 sequence is 15 residues long. Germline assignment: CDR1 SGHRS and CDR2 YFSETQ. The CDR3 region is CASSKGQGISYGYTF. The CDR3 region has the DNA TGCGCCAGCAGCAAAGGACAGGGGATTAGCTATGGCTACACCTTC. The full variable domain, rest sourced from reference TRBV5-1 and TRBJ1-2, is KAGVTQTPRYLIKTRGQQVTLSCSPISGHRSVSWYQQTPGQGLQFLFEYFSETQRNKGNFPGRFSGRQFSNSRSEMNVSTLELGDSALYLCASSKGQGISYGYTFGSGTRLTVV.

This clone was detected a few times. The V call is TRBV6-1, the J call TRBJ1-6, with no clear D. V was clipped by 2 bases and J by 0 bases, with 8 bases between them. Germline assignment: CDR1 MNHNS and CDR2 SASEGT. This CDR3 comprises 16 residues. Here the CDR3 DNA reads TGTGCCAGCAGTGAACAGTTAAGCTCCTATAATTCACCCCTCCACTTT. Residues: CASSEQLSSYNSPLHF.

The chain employs TRBV10-3 and TRBJ1-5; D ambiguous. The length of the CDR3 is 15 residues. V was clipped by 1 base and J by 5 bases, with 12 bases between them. Germline loops: CDR1 ENHRY, CDR2 SYGVKD. In nucleotides, the CDR3 is TGTGCCATCAGTGAGTACCAAAGGAGCGATCAGCCCCAGCATTTT. Its translation: CAISEYQRSDQPQHF.